Given below is one TCR beta chain in context. The CDR3 runs to 15 residues. CDR1 LNHDA and CDR2 SQIVND come from the germline V gene (reference sequence). J was trimmed by 6 bases and V by 4 bases; bases with no gene match: 7. This record belongs to a study of shared clonotypes between healthy human individuals. Donors had no recently reported acute infections or vaccinations and were HIV-negative. Data came from immunoSEQ multiplex PCR; TCRdb stores just in-frame clones and leaves some out. The sample has about 680,000 clones, more than 70% seen once. This clonotype was sampled from a woman aged 25-40 years in good health. The sample taken for sequencing was memory CD4+ T cells sorted from blood. Subset indicated: CD45RA-negative fraction. The chain combines TRBV19 with TRBJ1-5, with TRBD1 matching over 9 bases. The DNA for the CDR3 is TGTGCCAGTAGTAGTCCCGGGACAGGGACTCAGCCCCAGCATTTT. Protein: CASSSPGTGTQPQHF.